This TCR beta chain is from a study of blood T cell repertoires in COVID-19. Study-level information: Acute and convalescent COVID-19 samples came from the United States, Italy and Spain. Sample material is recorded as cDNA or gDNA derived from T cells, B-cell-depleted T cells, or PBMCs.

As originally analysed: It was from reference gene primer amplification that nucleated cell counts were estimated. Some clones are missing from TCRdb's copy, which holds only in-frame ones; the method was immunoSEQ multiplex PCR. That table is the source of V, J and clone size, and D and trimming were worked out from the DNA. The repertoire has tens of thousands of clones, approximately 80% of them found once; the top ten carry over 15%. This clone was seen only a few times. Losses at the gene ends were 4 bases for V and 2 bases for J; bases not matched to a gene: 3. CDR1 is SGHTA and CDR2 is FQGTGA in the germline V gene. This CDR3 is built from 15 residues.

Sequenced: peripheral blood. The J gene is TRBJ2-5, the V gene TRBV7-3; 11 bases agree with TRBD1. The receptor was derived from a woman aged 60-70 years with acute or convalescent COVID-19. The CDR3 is CASSSDRGLQETQYF. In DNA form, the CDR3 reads TGTGCCAGCAGCTCGGACAGGGGGCTACAAGAGACCCAGTACTTC.